This TCR beta chain was obtained from a study of cytomegalovirus exposure and HLA in healthy donors. V shed 4 bases, J shed 0 bases, and the junction held 8 bases outside the gene matches. Germline CDR1 is SGHNT and CDR2 is YYREEE (reference sequence). This CDR3 region has 18 residues. It was with 60 Vbeta and 13 Jbeta primers that the PCR ran. Generated by immunoSEQ multiplex PCR, the TCRdb table keeps only in-frame clones and is missing some. The sample records over 60,000 clones, around 74% being singletons. Sequencing was performed on PBMCs. The J gene is TRBJ2-3, the V gene TRBV5-4, with TRBD2 identical over 13 bases. The clonotype originates from a woman aged 25 to 39 in good health and CMV-seropositive. CDR3 sequence reads: CASSPRLAGGPSTDTQYF. The CDR3 coding sequence is TGTGCCAGCAGCCCCAGACTAGCGGGAGGCCCTAGCACAGATACGCAGTATTTT.